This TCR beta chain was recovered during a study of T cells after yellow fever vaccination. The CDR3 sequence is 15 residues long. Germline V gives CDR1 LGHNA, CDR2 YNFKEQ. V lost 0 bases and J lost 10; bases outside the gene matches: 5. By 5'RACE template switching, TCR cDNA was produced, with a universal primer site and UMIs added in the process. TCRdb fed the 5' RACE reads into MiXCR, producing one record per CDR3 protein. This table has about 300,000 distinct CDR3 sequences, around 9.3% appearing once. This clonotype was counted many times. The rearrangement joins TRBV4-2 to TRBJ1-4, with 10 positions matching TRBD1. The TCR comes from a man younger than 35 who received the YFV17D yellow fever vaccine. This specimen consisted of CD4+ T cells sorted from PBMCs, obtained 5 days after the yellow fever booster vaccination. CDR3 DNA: TGTGCCAGCAGCCAAGAAAGGACAGGGGGAGTAAAACTGTTTTTT. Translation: CASSQERTGGVKLFF.